The clone carrying this T cell receptor delta chain has just a few counts. Its antigen is still unknown. These data come from a study of Vδ1+ human thymocytes. Study results and limitations: TRD repertoires were essentially private, unlike widely shared TRG clonotypes. In the thymus, TRG and TRD repertoires looked highly polyclonal with Gaussian CDR3 lengths. Unexpected Vdelta2 sequences could cause misinterpretation of bulk repertoire data.

J was trimmed by 0 bases and V by 2 bases; bases with no gene match: 22. From germline, CDR1 is TSWWSYY and CDR2 QGS. The CDR3 consists of 23 residues. RNA was extracted from the cells and then reverse transcribed. Multiplex PCR used pooled V-gene forward primers and a constant-region reverse primer to amplify CDR3s. TCRdb redid clone calling on the multiplex PCR reads using CATT. The table includes tens of thousands of delta-chain clones, around a sixth detected once. Sorted Vdelta1+ thymocytes were roughly 96% to 99.6% pure. The J gene is TRDJ1, the V gene TRDV1; TRDD3 matches at 12 bases. The sample was Vdelta1+ gamma-delta thymocytes from the thymus. Subset indicated: FACS-sorted CD3+ TCRalphabeta- TCRVdelta1+ TCRVdelta2- thymocytes. The sequence was obtained from a boy younger than two who had congenital heart surgery. CDR3 in DNA: TGTGCTCTTGGGGAAAATAGTTTGTCCTACGGGTACTGGGGGATACCCGACACCGATAAACTCATCTTT. Protein product: CALGENSLSYGYWGIPDTDKLIF.